The TCR beta chain described here comes from a study of T cells after yellow fever vaccination. This clonotype has at least ten counts. TCRdb re-derived calls from the 5' RACE reads in MiXCR, one entry per CDR3 protein. Of roughly 120,000 distinct CDR3 sequences in the sample, more than 6.5% were seen once. This CDR3 region has 13 residues. The germline gives CDR1 SGHTA, CDR2 FQGTGA. V was trimmed by 3 bases and J by 5 bases, leaving 10 bases between them. V gene TRBV7-3 combines with J gene TRBJ2-5, with D possibly being TRBD2 (6 bases). The material sequenced was CD4+ T cells sorted from PBMCs, taken 9 to 11 days after the first yellow fever vaccination. The clonotype was recovered from a man aged 18 to 29 who received the YFV17D yellow fever vaccine. The CDR3 sequence is CASSFGGGETQYF. CDR3 DNA: TGTGCCAGCAGCTTCGGGGGTGGGGAGACCCAGTACTTC. The whole variable domain, remainder taken from reference TRBV7-3 and TRBJ2-5, is GAGVSQTPSNKVTEKGKYVELRCDPISGHTALYWYRQSLGQGPEFLIYFQGTGAADDSGLPNDRFFAVRPEGSVSTLKIQRTERGDSAVYLCASSFGGGETQYFGPGTRLLVL.